A selection of T cell receptor beta chains follows, all from one sample in a study of T cell responses to AZD1222 COVID-19 vaccine. The repertoire was sequenced with immunoSEQ multiplex PCR; TCRdb's copy has only in-frame clones and lacks some. Of around 160,000 clones in the sample, approximately 89% are singletons; the top ten hold 4% to 6%. Material: peripheral blood, obtained on day 0 of AZD1222 vaccination. The receptors were gathered from an adult in good health. The CDR3 runs from the conserved cysteine through the conserved F or W. A D gene is named only where the DNA matches it firmly. Clone size appears in some rows only: once, few, many, or a class for an expanded clone.

TRBV19	NA	TRBJ1-5	TRBD1	TGTGCCAGTAGTACCTTACCTGGGGACAGGCCCTCGTCGCCCCAGCATTTT	CASSTLPGDRPSSPQHF
TRBV5-1	NA	TRBJ1-3	NA	TGCGCCAGCAGCTTGAGGACAGTTCAGCCCTCTGGAAACACCATATATTTT	CASSLRTVQPSGNTIYF
TRBV12-3/TRBV12-4	once	TRBJ1-1	TRBD1	TGTGCCAGCAGTTTAAACAGGGGCACTGAAGCTTTCTTT	CASSLNRGTEAFF
TRBV7-8	NA	TRBJ2-5	NA	TGTGCCAGCATCCAACCGGGACGCTATCAAGAGACCCAGTACTTC	CASIQPGRYQETQYF
TRBV7-6	NA	TRBJ2-7	TRBD2	TGTGCCAGCAGCTCCCCCGGGGCGGGGGTGAGGGAGCAGTACTTC	CASSSPGAGVREQYF
TRBV6-4	NA	TRBJ2-1	TRBD2	TGTGCCAGCAGTGAAGTTCCAGCGGGGGGGCCCGATGAGCAGTTCTTC	CASSEVPAGGPDEQFF
TRBV5-1	NA	TRBJ2-7	NA	TGCGCCAGCAGCTTGGATAGCGTAGCCTACGAGCAGTACTTC	CASSLDSVAYEQYF
TRBV7-3	NA	TRBJ2-1	NA	TGTGCCAGCAGCTCCCTCCCGGCGTCCTCCTACAATGAGCAGTTCTTC	CASSSLPASSYNEQFF
TRBV18	NA	TRBJ1-2	NA	TGTGCCAGCTCACCACTGCAGAACGTTTATGGCTACACCTTC	CASSPLQNVYGYTF
TRBV4-1	NA	TRBJ1-5	NA	TGCGCCAGCAGCCAGGCTACAGGGATTTTCGGTCAGCCCCAGCATTTT	CASSQATGIFGQPQHF
TRBV6-6	NA	TRBJ2-1	NA	TGTGCCAGCAGTTACGCGGATGAGCAGTTCTTC	CASSYADEQFF
TRBV7-9	NA	TRBJ2-2	TRBD1	TGTGCCAGCAGCTCTGCCGGGACAGGGTTCACCGGGGAGCTGTTTTTT	CASSSAGTGFTGELFF
TRBV6-5	NA	TRBJ2-3	NA	TGTGCCAGCATTGGGGGGCCCCGACAGAATACGCAGTATTTT	CASIGGPRQNTQYF
TRBV19	NA	TRBJ1-5	NA	TGTGCCAGTAGTATGGGCAGGGCCTCGGGGTACAGCAATCAGCCCCAGCATTTT	CASSMGRASGYSNQPQHF
TRBV10-3	once	TRBJ2-3	TRBD2	TGTGCCATCAGTCAACTAGCGGTTACAGATACGCAGTATTTT	CAISQLAVTDTQYF
TRBV29-1	NA	TRBJ2-5	NA	TGCAGCTTTGAGGGGTTAGAGACCCAGTACTTC	CSFEGLETQYF
TRBV13	NA	TRBJ2-7	NA	TGTGCCAGCAGCTTAACCCCCTACTACGAGCAGTACTTC	CASSLTPYYEQYF
TRBV6-6	NA	TRBJ1-5	NA	TGTGCCAGCAGTCAAGTGTCGGGTCTTAACAATCAGCCCCAGCATTTT	CASSQVSGLNNQPQHF
TRBV24-1	NA	TRBJ2-2	TRBD2	TGTGCCGCCGGGGTTGCGGGAGGTACCGGGGAGCTGTTTTTT	CAAGVAGGTGELFF
TRBV7-2	NA	TRBJ2-1	TRBD2	TGTGCCAGCAGCCTTAGCGGGGGGCTGCACAATGAGCAGTTCTTC	CASSLSGGLHNEQFF
TRBV7-2	NA	TRBJ2-1	TRBD2	TGTGCCAGCAGCTTAGGCCTAGCGGGAGGTCCCCGGTTCATTTATGAGCAGTTCTTC	CASSLGLAGGPRFIYEQFF
TRBV5-8	NA	TRBJ1-1	NA	TGTGCCAGCAGCTTGGTATCAGGAGGGAAAGCTTTCTTT	CASSLVSGGKAFF
TRBV18	once	TRBJ1-1	TRBD1	TGTGCCAGCTCAGCTCTCCGGGACAGGGGCGGCGAAGCTTTCTTT	CASSALRDRGGEAFF
TRBV9	NA	TRBJ1-2	TRBD1	TGTGCCAGCAGGCAGGGGGCGGATAATGGCTACACCTTC	CASRQGADNGYTF
TRBV28	once	TRBJ2-7	NA	TGTGCGGCAGGGGCCAGGTACGAGCAGTACTTC	CAAGARYEQYF
TRBV20-1	NA	TRBJ1-4	NA	TGCAGTGTACTTGGCCAGACCTCACAAGTTTTT	CSVLGQTSQVF
TRBV12-3/TRBV12-4	NA	TRBJ2-7	NA	TGTGCCAGCACCTCGCGGTACGAGCAGTACTTC	CASTSRYEQYF
TRBV25-1	NA	TRBJ2-5	TRBD1	TGTGCCAGCTCGGGACAGGGGGTAGAGACCCAGTACTTC	CASSGQGVETQYF
TRBV28	NA	TRBJ1-1	NA	TGTGCCAGCAGCTGGACCACTGAAGCTTTCTTT	CASSWTTEAFF
TRBV5-6	NA	TRBJ2-7	TRBD1	TGTGCCAGCAGCTTGGGGGACAGGGACGAGCAGTACTTC	CASSLGDRDEQYF
TRBV28	NA	TRBJ1-1	NA	TGTGCCAGCAGTTTAAGGCGGTCGGGGACTGAAGCTTTCTTT	CASSLRRSGTEAFF
TRBV7-9	NA	TRBJ1-2	NA	TGTGCCAGCAGCTTAGAAGGGACCCTCCCCAACTATGGCTACACCTTC	CASSLEGTLPNYGYTF
TRBV2	NA	TRBJ2-5	TRBD2	TGTGCCAGCAGTGAGACCAGCGGGAGGGCCTTTGGAGAGACCCAGTACTTC	CASSETSGRAFGETQYF
TRBV9	once	TRBJ2-1	TRBD2	TGTGCCAGCAGTCCCTGGCGGGAGGGCCCCTACAATGAGCAGTTCTTC	CASSPWREGPYNEQFF
TRBV19	once	TRBJ1-1	NA	TGTGCCAGTAGTATACCTGGAATGAACACTGAAGCTTTCTTT	CASSIPGMNTEAFF
TRBV6-2/TRBV6-3	once	TRBJ2-3	NA	TGTGCCAGCAGTTACCCCGGGGTGAGCACAGATACGCAGTATTTT	CASSYPGVSTDTQYF
TRBV11-2	NA	TRBJ2-7	TRBD1	TGTGCCAGCAGCGCCTTCCGGGACAGGTACTACGAGCAGTACTTC	CASSAFRDRYYEQYF
TRBV18	NA	TRBJ2-1	NA	TGTGCCAGCTCACCTGGGAGGGCCAGGGGGGACAATGAGCAGTTCTTC	CASSPGRARGDNEQFF
TRBV19	once	TRBJ1-3	NA	TGTGCCAGACGGCAGAAAAGAAACACCATATATTTT	CARRQKRNTIYF
TRBV19	NA	TRBJ1-1	NA	TGTGCCAGTAGCCTGAACCCCTCCGTGGGCACTGAAGCTTTCTTT	CASSLNPSVGTEAFF
TRBV12-3/TRBV12-4	once	TRBJ2-6	NA	TGTGCCAGCTCGGTCCCTGGGGCCAACGTCCTGACTTTC	CASSVPGANVLTF